Each of the 18 T cell receptor beta chains below was sequenced from the same sample in a study of blood T cell repertoires in COVID-19. Method: immunoSEQ multiplex PCR; TCRdb's copy keeps in-frame clones and lacks some. The sample lists nearly 110,000 clones, 70% to 80% occurring once. Source material: peripheral blood. The receptor set was obtained from a human donor with acute or convalescent COVID-19. The donor label of this sample is uncertain.

This clone was found once. This chain connects TRBV20-1 to TRBJ1-2, with unresolved D. This CDR3 is built from 11 residues. Germline assignment: CDR1 DFQATT and CDR2 SNEGSKA (reference sequence). V lost 3 bases and J lost 3, with 5 bases in between. This CDR3 reads CSAREDYGYTF. The CDR3 DNA is TGCAGTGCTAGGGAGGACTATGGCTACACCTTC.

The CDR3 is CASSLGHAPYEQYF. The CDR3 coding sequence is TGTGCCAGCAGCTTGGGCCACGCTCCCTACGAGCAGTACTTC. This chain links TRBV11-1 with TRBJ2-7; the D is unclear. Germline V gene data show CDR1 as SGHAT and CDR2 as FQDESV (reference sequence). V was trimmed by 3 bases and J by 2 bases, leaving 11 bases between them. This CDR3 spans 14 amino acids. Variable domain in full (rest from reference TRBV11-1 and TRBJ2-7): EAEVAQSPRYKITEKSQAVAFWCDPISGHATLYWYRQILGQGPELLVQFQDESVVDDSQLPKDRFSAERLKGVDSTLKIQPAELGDSAMYLCASSLGHAPYEQYFGPGTRLTVT.

This clone was detected ten times or more. J is TRBJ1-1 and V is TRBV11-2; maybe TRBD1 (5 bases). The CDR3 runs to 15 residues. V was cut by 8 bases and J by 3 bases, with 19 bases left in between. Germline assignment: CDR1 SGHAT and CDR2 FQNNGV. Here the CDR3 DNA reads TGTGCCAGCGCAACTCGGCCGGAGGGGTACACTGAAGCTTTCTTT. Amino acid sequence: CASATRPEGYTEAFF.

The CDR3 protein is CASSTGGRGSPLHF. CDR3 coding DNA: TGCGCCAGCAGCACAGGTGGCAGGGGTTCACCCCTCCACTTT. This rearrangement joins TRBV5-1 to TRBJ1-6; the D gene is possibly TRBD1 (6 bases). CDR1 is SGHRS and CDR2 is YFSETQ in the germline V gene. The V and J ends lost 4 bases and 9 bases respectively, with 14 bases between them. The CDR3 is 14 amino acids.

The rearrangement joins TRBV7-2 to TRBJ2-2, with D possibly being TRBD1 (6 bases). Trimming left V 2 bases short and J 5 bases short, with 9 bases between. Per germline, CDR1 SGHTA and CDR2 FQGNSA. This CDR3 comprises 14 residues. Here the CDR3 DNA reads TGTGCCAGCAGCTTAAGGACAGAGACCGGGGAGCTGTTTTTT. Translating gives CASSLRTETGELFF.

The chain carries TRBV18 and TRBJ1-5, with D perhaps matching TRBD1 (6 bases). From germline, CDR1 is KGHSH and CDR2 LQKENI. The CDR3 runs to 15 residues. V shed 6 bases and J shed 2 bases, with 14 bases lying between them. CDR3 sequence reads: CASSPGQPRNQPQHF. DNA for the CDR3: TGTGCCAGCTCGCCAGGACAGCCCCGCAATCAGCCCCAGCATTTT.

J is TRBJ1-1 and V is TRBV5-1; 7 bases map to TRBD1. The V and J ends lost 4 bases and 3 bases, in that order; junction bases with no gene match: 6. This CDR3 contains 14 residues. Germline-derived CDR1 and CDR2 are SGHRS and YFSETQ. The CDR3 DNA reads as TGCGCCAGCAGCGTAACAGGGGTGGACACTGAAGCTTTCTTT. Its protein product is CASSVTGVDTEAFF.

The V call is TRBV7-9, the J call TRBJ1-6, with D tentatively TRBD1 (6 bases). Germline-derived CDR1 and CDR2 are SEHNR and FQNEAQ (reference sequence). This CDR3 comprises 17 residues. Trimming took 3 bases from V and 6 from J, leaving 18 bases between them. CDR3 coding DNA: TGTGCCAGCAGCTTCCGATTACAGGGTACTAGTAATTCACCCCTCCACTTT. Translated: CASSFRLQGTSNSPLHF.

V is TRBV28 and J is TRBJ2-2, with 7 bases that match TRBD1. The length of the CDR3 is 15 residues. V shed 0 bases, J shed 5 bases, and the junction held 3 bases outside the gene matches. The germline V gene has CDR1 MDHEN and CDR2 SYDVKM. CDR3 amino acids: CASSLWRGRTGELFF. CDR3 bases: TGTGCCAGCAGTTTATGGAGGGGGCGGACCGGGGAGCTGTTTTTT.

The rearrangement links TRBV6-6 to TRBJ1-5; 9 bases fit TRBD1. This CDR3 region has 14 residues. Germline CDR1 MNHNY, CDR2 SVGAGI (reference sequence). J was trimmed by 4 bases and V by 4 bases; bases with no gene match: 2. The CDR3, as DNA: TGTGCCAGCAGTTCGACAGGGGGGAATCAGCCCCAGCATTTT. Encoded protein: CASSSTGGNQPQHF.

The V call is TRBV28, the J call TRBJ1-1; 8 positions agree with TRBD1. V trimming: 1 base; J trimming: 1 base; junction bases outside the gene matches: 2. The CDR3 runs 15 residues. CDR1 and CDR2 from the germline V gene are MDHEN and SYDVKM. CDR3 loop: CASSLFRGQNTEAFF. In nucleotides, the CDR3 is TGTGCCAGCAGTTTATTCAGGGGGCAGAACACTGAAGCTTTCTTT.

This rearrangement joins TRBV6-5 to TRBJ1-1; D is unresolved. V was pared by 0 bases and J by 4 bases, with 12 bases between. The length of the CDR3 is 15 residues. The germline gives CDR1 MNHEY, CDR2 SVGAGI. CDR3 sequence reads: CASSYSGRRGTEAFF. CDR3 sequence (DNA): TGTGCCAGCAGTTACTCAGGCAGGCGGGGCACTGAAGCTTTCTTT.

The V call is TRBV29-1, the J call TRBJ1-2; D remains unclear. Germline V gene data show CDR1 as SQVTM and CDR2 as ANQGSEA. This CDR3 contains 12 residues. V lost 1 base and J lost 8, with 11 bases in between. The CDR3 is CSVEGAGRGYTF. The CDR3 DNA follows: TGCAGCGTTGAAGGGGCGGGGAGAGGCTACACCTTC.

This chain joins TRBV7-2 and TRBJ2-3; D is unresolved. Trimming pared 5 bases from V and 5 bases from J, leaving 8 bases between. This CDR3 is built from 12 residues. From germline, CDR1 is SGHTA and CDR2 FQGNSA. CDR3 protein: CASSPNRDTQYF. The DNA for the CDR3 is TGTGCCAGCAGCCCCAACAGAGATACGCAGTATTTT.

This clone was seen a few times. The rearrangement uses TRBV5-1 and TRBJ1-5; the D gene is possibly TRBD1 (5 bases). The CDR3 contains 14 residues. V was clipped by 4 bases and J by 2 bases, with 10 bases between them. Germline V gene lookup returns CDR1 SGHRS and CDR2 YFSETQ. The CDR3 DNA reads TGCGCCAGCAGCCGGGGGTATGGCAATCAGCCCCAGCATTTT. Translation: CASSRGYGNQPQHF.

V and J are TRBV6-5 and TRBJ1-1; possible D gene TRBD1, 6 bases. Trimming pared 6 bases from V and 4 bases from J, leaving 15 bases between. Germline assignment: CDR1 MNHEY and CDR2 SVGAGI. This CDR3 has 14 amino acids. The CDR3 loop is CASRRGGRGTEAFF. In DNA, the CDR3 is TGTGCCAGCAGGAGGGGGGGGAGAGGCACTGAAGCTTTCTTT.

The genes are TRBV27 and TRBJ1-5, with a possible D match to TRBD1 (5 bases). V lost 5 bases and J lost 4, with 9 bases in between. This CDR3 is built from 13 residues. Germline V gives CDR1 MNHEY, CDR2 SMNVEV (reference sequence). CDR3 amino acids: CASSPRQNQPQHF. CDR3 DNA sequence: TGTGCCAGCAGTCCAAGACAGAATCAGCCCCAGCATTTT.

The chain has TRBV11-2 and TRBJ2-1; no clear D gene. CDR3 length equals 12 residues. Trimming pared 8 bases from V and 12 bases from J, leaving 17 bases between. CDR1 and CDR2 from the germline V gene are SGHAT and FQNNGV. Here the CDR3 DNA reads TGTGCCAGCGGAACTTTAAGAGAGCGGCAGTTCTTC. Its protein product is CASGTLRERQFF.